Listed below are T cell receptor beta chains from one sample, sequenced in a study of T-cell reconstitution after alpha-beta-depleted transplantation in children. A single record per CDR3 protein comes from TCRdb applying MiXCR to the PCR reads. In the table there are about 300,000 distinct CDR3 sequences, about 7.3% of which are singletons. Sequenced here: peripheral blood, sampled 360 days after TCRalphabeta/CD19-depleted stem cell transplant. The receptors originated from a female patient aged 2-9 years who had a stem cell transplant for Fanconi anemia, so the T cells may come from the graft donor. Each CDR3 is given with its conserved first and last residue. D genes are given only for firm matches. Not all rows give a size; the values are once, few, many and, for expanded clones, a class.

V gene: TRBV6-1; D gene: .; J gene: TRBJ2-4; clone size: .; CDR3 length: 15; CDR3 protein: CASSEAGSRRNIQYF; CDR3 DNA: TGTGCCAGCAGTGAAGCAGGCAGCCGGCGGAACATTCAGTACTTC
V gene: TRBV7-9; D gene: .; J gene: TRBJ2-2; clone size: many; CDR3 length: 16; CDR3 protein: CASSLGSATNTGELFF; CDR3 DNA: TGTGCCAGCAGCTTAGGGTCAGCTACGAACACCGGGGAGCTGTTTTTT
V gene: TRBV10-3; D gene: TRBD2; J gene: TRBJ2-1; clone size: many; CDR3 length: 14; CDR3 protein: CAISSGSPWNEQFF; CDR3 DNA: TGTGCCATCAGTAGCGGGAGCCCCTGGAATGAGCAGTTCTTC
V gene: TRBV20-1; D gene: .; J gene: TRBJ2-2; clone size: .; CDR3 length: 18; CDR3 protein: CSARTSLGGARGTGELFF; CDR3 DNA: TGCAGTGCTAGAACGTCTTTGGGGGGGGCCCGGGGGACCGGGGAGCTGTTTTTT
V gene: TRBV11-1; D gene: TRBD2; J gene: TRBJ2-1; clone size: few; CDR3 length: 19; CDR3 protein: CASSPGQLAGGLGYNEQFF; CDR3 DNA: TGTGCCAGCAGCCCCGGACAACTAGCGGGGGGGCTGGGCTACAATGAGCAGTTCTTC
V gene: TRBV12-3/TRBV12-4; D gene: .; J gene: TRBJ2-3; clone size: many; CDR3 length: 16; CDR3 protein: CASSPPRGFETDTQYF; CDR3 DNA: TGTGCCAGCAGTCCTCCTAGGGGATTCGAGACAGATACGCAGTATTTT
V gene: TRBV4-2; D gene: .; J gene: TRBJ2-1; clone size: many; CDR3 length: 15; CDR3 protein: CASSQVVGFYNEQFF; CDR3 DNA: TGTGCCAGCAGCCAAGTAGTAGGATTCTACAATGAGCAGTTCTTC
V gene: TRBV6-2/TRBV6-3; D gene: TRBD1; J gene: TRBJ1-5; clone size: few; CDR3 length: 15; CDR3 protein: CASSYDRGRNQPQHF; CDR3 DNA: TGTGCCAGCAGTTACGACAGGGGGCGCAATCAGCCCCAGCATTTT
V gene: TRBV7-6; D gene: .; J gene: TRBJ2-1; clone size: .; CDR3 length: 14; CDR3 protein: CASSSTELSNEQFF; CDR3 DNA: TGTGCCAGCAGCTCAACTGAGCTCTCCAATGAGCAGTTCTTC
V gene: TRBV5-6; D gene: .; J gene: TRBJ2-7; clone size: few; CDR3 length: 14; CDR3 protein: CASSGPGGKDEQYF; CDR3 DNA: TGTGCCAGCAGCGGCCCTGGGGGTAAGGACGAGCAGTACTTC
V gene: TRBV6-1; D gene: .; J gene: TRBJ2-7; clone size: many; CDR3 length: 16; CDR3 protein: CASSKGGTNLAYEQYF; CDR3 DNA: TGTGCCAGCAGCAAGGGAGGGACAAACTTGGCATACGAGCAGTACTTC
V gene: TRBV3-1; D gene: .; J gene: TRBJ1-2; clone size: once; CDR3 length: 15; CDR3 protein: CASSPTVVGVYGYTF; CDR3 DNA: TGTGCCAGCAGCCCCACGGTGGTAGGGGTCTATGGCTACACCTTC
V gene: TRBV5-4; D gene: TRBD1; J gene: TRBJ2-7; clone size: few; CDR3 length: 13; CDR3 protein: CASSSTGDYEQYF; CDR3 DNA: TGTGCCAGCAGCTCGACAGGGGACTACGAGCAGTACTTC
V gene: TRBV7-9; D gene: .; J gene: TRBJ2-7; clone size: many; CDR3 length: 13; CDR3 protein: CASSFSLSYEQYF; CDR3 DNA: TGTGCCAGCAGCTTCAGCCTCTCCTACGAGCAGTACTTC
V gene: TRBV4-1; D gene: TRBD2; J gene: TRBJ2-1; clone size: .; CDR3 length: 16; CDR3 protein: CASSQVGSGSYNEQFF; CDR3 DNA: TGCGCCAGCAGCCAAGTGGGTAGCGGGAGCTACAATGAGCAGTTCTTC
V gene: TRBV27; D gene: .; J gene: TRBJ2-7; clone size: few; CDR3 length: 16; CDR3 protein: CASSFLRAPLVGEQYF; CDR3 DNA: TGTGCCAGCAGTTTTTTACGAGCCCCATTGGTGGGGGAGCAGTACTTC
V gene: TRBV7-9; D gene: TRBD2; J gene: TRBJ2-5; clone size: .; CDR3 length: 13; CDR3 protein: CASKLAGEETQYF; CDR3 DNA: TGTGCCAGCAAACTAGCGGGAGAAGAGACCCAGTACTTC
V gene: TRBV20-1; D gene: .; J gene: TRBJ1-1; clone size: many; CDR3 length: 12; CDR3 protein: CSAEPKTPEAFF; CDR3 DNA: TGCAGTGCGGAACCCAAGACACCAGAAGCTTTCTTT
V gene: TRBV6-1; D gene: .; J gene: TRBJ2-2; clone size: .; CDR3 length: 13; CDR3 protein: CATSVSGPGELFF; CDR3 DNA: TGTGCCACATCTGTGTCGGGTCCCGGGGAGCTGTTTTTT
V gene: TRBV11-3; D gene: .; J gene: TRBJ2-1; clone size: .; CDR3 length: 14; CDR3 protein: CASSSQGSYNEQFF; CDR3 DNA: TGTGCCAGCAGCTCCCAGGGGTCCTACAATGAGCAGTTCTTC
V gene: TRBV24-1; D gene: .; J gene: TRBJ1-5; clone size: few; CDR3 length: 16; CDR3 protein: CATHKQLPHSNQPQHF; CDR3 DNA: TGTGCCACCCACAAGCAACTTCCACACAGCAATCAGCCCCAGCATTTT
V gene: TRBV7-8; D gene: .; J gene: TRBJ1-5; clone size: many; CDR3 length: 15; CDR3 protein: CASSLGRISNQPQHF; CDR3 DNA: TGTGCCAGCAGCCTTGGGCGGATTAGCAATCAGCCCCAGCATTTT
V gene: TRBV15; D gene: .; J gene: TRBJ2-7; clone size: many; CDR3 length: 15; CDR3 protein: CATSPSPEYSYEQYF; CDR3 DNA: TGTGCCACCAGCCCTAGCCCGGAATATTCCTACGAGCAGTACTTC
V gene: TRBV24-1; D gene: .; J gene: TRBJ2-6; clone size: many; CDR3 length: 15; CDR3 protein: CATSDPTSGANVLTF; CDR3 DNA: TGTGCCACCAGTGATCCCACCTCTGGGGCCAACGTCCTGACTTTC
V gene: TRBV11-2; D gene: TRBD1; J gene: TRBJ2-7; clone size: few; CDR3 length: 14; CDR3 protein: CASSLAPTGQGHYF; CDR3 DNA: TGTGCCAGCAGCTTAGCCCCGACTGGACAGGGGCACTACTTC
V gene: TRBV20-1; D gene: .; J gene: TRBJ2-7; clone size: few; CDR3 length: 13; CDR3 protein: CSAREGSGREQYF; CDR3 DNA: TGCAGTGCTAGAGAGGGGTCGGGTCGCGAGCAGTACTTC
V gene: TRBV12-3/TRBV12-4; D gene: .; J gene: TRBJ1-3; clone size: many; CDR3 length: 16; CDR3 protein: CASSLSLGFSGNTIYF; CDR3 DNA: TGTGCCAGCAGTTTAAGTCTCGGCTTCTCTGGAAACACCATATATTTT
V gene: TRBV9; D gene: TRBD2; J gene: TRBJ2-5; clone size: many; CDR3 length: 15; CDR3 protein: CASSAHLAGQETQYF; CDR3 DNA: TGTGCCAGCAGCGCCCACCTAGCGGGACAAGAGACCCAGTACTTC
V gene: TRBV7-6; D gene: .; J gene: TRBJ2-1; clone size: many; CDR3 length: 16; CDR3 protein: CASSQRQLGAYNEQFF; CDR3 DNA: TGTGCCAGCAGCCAAAGACAGTTGGGGGCCTACAATGAGCAGTTCTTC
V gene: TRBV11-2; D gene: TRBD2; J gene: TRBJ2-5; clone size: few; CDR3 length: 15; CDR3 protein: CASSTLAGAKETQYF; CDR3 DNA: TGTGCCAGCAGCACCCTAGCGGGAGCGAAGGAGACCCAGTACTTC
V gene: TRBV6-2/TRBV6-3; D gene: TRBD2; J gene: TRBJ2-4; clone size: .; CDR3 length: 21; CDR3 protein: CASSYSLLAGGFKLAKNIQYF; CDR3 DNA: TGTGCCAGCAGTTACTCGTTGCTAGCGGGGGGCTTTAAACTAGCCAAAAACATTCAGTACTTC
V gene: TRBV11-1; D gene: TRBD1; J gene: TRBJ2-1; clone size: .; CDR3 length: 19; CDR3 protein: CASSLGPLTGKNSYNEQFF; CDR3 DNA: TGTGCCAGCAGCTTAGGCCCCCTGACAGGGAAAAACTCCTACAATGAGCAGTTCTTC
V gene: TRBV5-1; D gene: .; J gene: TRBJ1-3; clone size: few; CDR3 length: 17; CDR3 protein: CASRPSSGLLSGNTIYF; CDR3 DNA: TGCGCCAGCAGACCATCATCGGGCTTACTCTCTGGAAACACCATATATTTT
V gene: TRBV27; D gene: TRBD2; J gene: TRBJ2-1; clone size: .; CDR3 length: 17; CDR3 protein: CASSPRLAGRGVGEQFF; CDR3 DNA: TGTGCCAGCAGTCCACGACTAGCGGGAAGGGGGGTAGGTGAGCAGTTCTTC
V gene: TRBV20-1; D gene: .; J gene: TRBJ2-7; clone size: many; CDR3 length: 11; CDR3 protein: CSATQAYEQYF; CDR3 DNA: TGCAGTGCCACACAGGCCTACGAGCAGTACTTC
V gene: TRBV6-5; D gene: .; J gene: TRBJ1-6; clone size: .; CDR3 length: 16; CDR3 protein: CASSLVQQPYNSPLHF; CDR3 DNA: TGTGCCAGCAGTTTGGTACAGCAACCCTATAATTCACCCCTCCACTTT
V gene: TRBV28; D gene: TRBD1; J gene: TRBJ2-3; clone size: .; CDR3 length: 16; CDR3 protein: CASSPNRGFGTDTQYF; CDR3 DNA: TGTGCCAGCAGTCCAAACAGGGGTTTCGGCACAGATACGCAGTATTTT
V gene: TRBV3-1; D gene: TRBD2; J gene: TRBJ2-7; clone size: few; CDR3 length: 15; CDR3 protein: CASSRTSGVIYEQYF; CDR3 DNA: TGTGCCAGCAGCAGGACTAGCGGAGTAATCTACGAGCAGTACTTC
V gene: TRBV14; D gene: .; J gene: TRBJ2-1; clone size: many; CDR3 length: 13; CDR3 protein: CASNRFTVGEQFF; CDR3 DNA: TGTGCCAGCAATCGATTTACAGTGGGTGAGCAGTTCTTC
V gene: TRBV6-1; D gene: TRBD1; J gene: TRBJ2-1; clone size: .; CDR3 length: 15; CDR3 protein: CASSGFGTGLGEQFF; CDR3 DNA: TGTGCCAGCAGCGGTTTCGGGACAGGGCTAGGGGAGCAGTTCTTC
V gene: TRBV7-2; D gene: .; J gene: TRBJ2-3; clone size: few; CDR3 length: 17; CDR3 protein: CASSLVGGLWGTDTQYF; CDR3 DNA: TGTGCCAGCAGCTTAGTTGGGGGGCTTTGGGGCACAGATACGCAGTATTTT
V gene: TRBV27; D gene: .; J gene: TRBJ2-7; clone size: many; CDR3 length: 14; CDR3 protein: CASSTGTPPYEQYF; CDR3 DNA: TGTGCCAGCAGTACCGGGACTCCCCCTTACGAGCAGTACTTC
V gene: TRBV7-8; D gene: TRBD2; J gene: TRBJ2-5; clone size: many; CDR3 length: 15; CDR3 protein: CASSVRGGSQETQYF; CDR3 DNA: TGTGCCAGCTCTGTCCGGGGGGGCTCACAAGAGACCCAGTACTTC